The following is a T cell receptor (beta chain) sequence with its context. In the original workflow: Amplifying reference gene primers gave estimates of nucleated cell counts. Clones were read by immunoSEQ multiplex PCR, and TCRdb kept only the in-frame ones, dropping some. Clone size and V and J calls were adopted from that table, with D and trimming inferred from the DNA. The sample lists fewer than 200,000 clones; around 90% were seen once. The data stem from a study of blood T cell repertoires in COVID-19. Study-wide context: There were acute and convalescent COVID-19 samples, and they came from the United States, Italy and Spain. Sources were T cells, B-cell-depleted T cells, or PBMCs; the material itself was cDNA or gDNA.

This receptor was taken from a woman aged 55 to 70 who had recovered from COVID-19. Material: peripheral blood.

CDR3 bases: TGCGCCAGCAGCTTAGACCTGGACAGGAATGAGCAGTTCTTC. Translated: CASSLDLDRNEQFF. The chain employs TRBV5-1 and TRBJ2-1, with TRBD1 identical over 7 bases. Germline trimming cut 2 bases from V and 7 bases from J; bases unmatched to any gene: 6. The germline gives CDR1 SGHRS, CDR2 YFSETQ. This CDR3 contains 14 residues.